This TCR beta chain was obtained from a study of CD8+ T cells in alopecia areata. Study-level findings and limits: Having just one nonresponder leaves the connection between baseline CD8+ expansion and response unresolved.

This clone has only a few counts. No antigen is known for it. Treatment reported: oral pan-JAK inhibitor, 5-10 mg twice daily. The investigators collected lesional scalp punch biopsies and peripheral blood from alopecia areata patients. Following RNA extraction, reverse transcription yielded cDNA that acted as the sequencing template. Measured with immunoSEQ multiplex PCR; TCRdb has only the in-frame clones, and not every one. Of 200,000 or so clones listed, more than 30% are singletons. The input for sequencing was CD4+ T cells sorted from blood, taken between weeks 30 and 35, from a patient treated with tofacitinib. The TCR was taken from a human donor with alopecia areata.

The CDR3 bases are TGTGCCAGCAGCGTAGATCTGAATACGCAGTATTTT. Translation gives CASSVDLNTQYF. The chain is built from TRBV9 and TRBJ2-3, with D hard to call. Germline V gives CDR1 SGDLS, CDR2 YYNGEE. There are 12 residues in the CDR3. Deletions cut 0 bases from V and 7 bases from J, with 6 bases between.